The rows below give T cell receptor beta chains drawn from one sample of a study of beta chain features in type 1 diabetes. Profiling relied on immunoSEQ multiplex PCR, and the TCRdb table lists in-frame clones only, not all of them. In the table there are about 150,000 clones, around 10% of which are singletons. Sequencing was performed on central memory CD4+ T cells from blood. These receptor sequences come from a man aged 18 to 30 in good health. The CDR3 runs from the conserved cysteine through the conserved F or W. D genes are given only for firm matches. Size is omitted from some rows. Given values are once, few, many or a class for expanded clones.

length: 14
size: few
V: TRBV14
J: TRBJ1-2
D: .
CDR3: CASSRIGPNYGYTF
DNA: TGTGCCAGCAGCCGAATAGGACCTAACTATGGCTACACCTTC

length: 16
size: .
V: TRBV9
J: TRBJ2-2
D: TRBD2
CDR3: CASSLIAGLNTGELFF
DNA: TGTGCCAGCAGCCTGATAGCGGGACTTAACACCGGGGAGCTGTTTTTT

length: 13
size: few
V: TRBV30
J: TRBJ2-5
D: .
CDR3: CAWSVSGWETQYF
DNA: TGTGCCTGGAGTGTATCGGGTTGGGAGACCCAGTACTTC

length: 15
size: .
V: TRBV5-4
J: TRBJ2-3
D: .
CDR3: CASSLGAASTDTQYF
DNA: TGTGCCAGCAGCTTGGGAGCCGCGAGCACAGATACGCAGTATTTT

length: 11
size: few
V: TRBV7-2
J: TRBJ2-1
D: TRBD1
CDR3: CASRTGAQQFF
DNA: TGTGCCAGCAGAACAGGGGCGCAGCAGTTCTTC

length: 15
size: .
V: TRBV7-7
J: TRBJ2-5
D: TRBD2
CDR3: CASSRTSGGQETQYF
DNA: TGTGCTAGCAGCCGGACTAGCGGGGGGCAAGAGACCCAGTACTTC

length: 14
size: few
V: TRBV5-8
J: TRBJ2-5
D: TRBD1
CDR3: CASSPGQGYETQYF
DNA: TGTGCCAGCAGCCCGGGACAGGGGTACGAGACCCAGTACTTC

length: 13
size: few
V: TRBV30
J: TRBJ1-5
D: .
CDR3: CAWSPGDNQPQHF
DNA: TGTGCCTGGAGTCCAGGAGACAATCAGCCCCAGCATTTT

length: 15
size: .
V: TRBV4-2
J: TRBJ2-3
D: .
CDR3: CASSQLAGSTDTQYF
DNA: TGTGCCAGCAGCCAATTGGCAGGGAGCACAGATACGCAGTATTTT

length: 14
size: few
V: TRBV6-5
J: TRBJ2-2
D: .
CDR3: CASSPRPHTGELFF
DNA: TGTGCCAGCAGCCCCCGGCCGCACACCGGGGAGCTGTTTTTT

length: 14
size: .
V: TRBV9
J: TRBJ2-1
D: .
CDR3: CASSVASLGNEQFF
DNA: TGTGCCAGCAGCGTAGCCTCCTTGGGCAATGAGCAGTTCTTC

length: 15
size: .
V: TRBV7-9
J: TRBJ2-1
D: .
CDR3: CASSLASTFYNEQFF
DNA: TGTGCCAGCAGCTTAGCCTCGACCTTCTACAATGAGCAGTTCTTC

length: 12
size: few
V: TRBV28
J: TRBJ2-2
D: .
CDR3: CASRSTAGELFF
DNA: TGTGCCAGCAGGTCGACAGCCGGGGAGCTGTTTTTT

length: 13
size: .
V: TRBV21-1
J: TRBJ2-3
D: .
CDR3: CASSGGSTDTQYF
DNA: TGTGCCAGCAGCGGGGGGAGCACAGATACGCAGTATTTT

length: 13
size: .
V: TRBV10-3
J: TRBJ1-5
D: .
CDR3: CAISDYPGKPQHF
DNA: TGTGCCATCAGTGACTACCCCGGGAAGCCCCAGCATTTT

length: 14
size: few
V: TRBV29-1
J: TRBJ1-1
D: .
CDR3: CSVSRDGINTEAFF
DNA: TGCAGCGTTTCCAGGGACGGTATAAACACTGAAGCTTTCTTT

length: 14
size: .
V: TRBV6-6
J: TRBJ1-5
D: TRBD1
CDR3: CASSQGAGFQPQHF
DNA: TGTGCCAGCAGCCAGGGGGCAGGTTTCCAGCCCCAGCATTTT

length: 15
size: few
V: TRBV6-6
J: TRBJ1-5
D: .
CDR3: CASSYVTRGNQPQHF
DNA: TGTGCCAGCAGTTACGTAACCAGGGGAAATCAGCCCCAGCATTTT

length: 15
size: few
V: TRBV6-1
J: TRBJ2-3
D: TRBD1
CDR3: CASSETGARPDTQYF
DNA: TGTGCCAGCAGTGAGACAGGGGCCCGTCCAGATACGCAGTATTTT

length: 13
size: few
V: TRBV2
J: TRBJ1-2
D: .
CDR3: CASSDSITNGYTF
DNA: TGTGCCAGCAGTGACAGCATAACTAATGGCTACACCTTC

length: 15
size: .
V: TRBV7-2
J: TRBJ2-3
D: .
CDR3: CASSLALAGTDTQYF
DNA: TGTGCCAGCAGCTTAGCGCTGGCGGGTACAGATACGCAGTATTTT

length: 13
size: .
V: TRBV9
J: TRBJ1-5
D: TRBD1
CDR3: CASSSDRGQPQHF
DNA: TGTGCCAGCAGCTCGGACAGGGGACAGCCCCAGCATTTT

length: 13
size: few
V: TRBV18
J: TRBJ1-1
D: .
CDR3: CASSPEANTEAFF
DNA: TGTGCCAGCTCACCCGAGGCGAACACTGAAGCTTTCTTT

length: 15
size: few
V: TRBV9
J: TRBJ1-3
D: .
CDR3: CASSAGRQIVNTIYF
DNA: TGTGCCAGCAGCGCTGGAAGGCAGATTGTAAACACCATATATTTT

length: 15
size: few
V: TRBV14
J: TRBJ2-5
D: TRBD1
CDR3: CASSPFTGQQETQYF
DNA: TGTGCCAGCAGCCCCTTTACGGGACAGCAAGAGACCCAGTACTTC

length: 13
size: few
V: TRBV5-1
J: TRBJ2-1
D: .
CDR3: CASSLEDYNEQFF
DNA: TGCGCCAGCAGCTTGGAGGATTACAATGAGCAGTTCTTC

length: 14
size: .
V: TRBV19
J: TRBJ1-2
D: .
CDR3: CASRGRGANYGYTF
DNA: TGTGCCAGTAGGGGACGCGGAGCTAACTATGGCTACACCTTC

length: 14
size: few
V: TRBV7-4
J: TRBJ1-5
D: .
CDR3: CASIPRGTLQPQHF
DNA: TGTGCCAGCATCCCGCGGGGGACGCTCCAGCCCCAGCATTTT

length: 12
size: .
V: TRBV4-2
J: TRBJ2-3
D: .
CDR3: CASSQRTDTQYF
DNA: TGTGCCAGCAGCCAAAGAACAGATACGCAGTATTTT

length: 16
size: .
V: TRBV10-3
J: TRBJ2-3
D: TRBD2
CDR3: CAISFGLAANTDTQYF
DNA: TGTGCCATCAGCTTCGGACTAGCGGCCAACACAGATACGCAGTATTTT

length: 16
size: .
V: TRBV5-1
J: TRBJ2-1
D: .
CDR3: CASSLEWLGVGNEQFF
DNA: TGCGCCAGCAGCTTGGAGTGGTTGGGGGTGGGCAATGAGCAGTTCTTC

length: 13
size: .
V: TRBV29-1
J: TRBJ2-7
D: TRBD1
CDR3: CSVEGTGTYEQYF
DNA: TGCAGCGTTGAGGGGACAGGGACCTACGAGCAGTACTTC

length: 17
size: few
V: TRBV7-2
J: TRBJ1-1
D: .
CDR3: CASSLVGQGRKSTEAFF
DNA: TGTGCCAGCAGCTTAGTCGGTCAGGGGAGAAAGAGCACTGAAGCTTTCTTT